The 24 T cell receptor beta chains listed next were all sequenced from one sample in a study of radiation and T cells in renal cell carcinoma. Clones were sequenced by immunoSEQ multiplex PCR, and TCRdb holds only the in-frame ones, with some missing. The top ten clones hold under 15% of a sample with roughly 150,000 clones, roughly 87% of them seen once. Specified time point: blood 2 weeks post-SBRT. The sample's treatment: 15 Gy SBRT to primary tumor, nephrectomy 4 weeks later. Sequenced here: blood, sampled from a patient whose treatment included radiotherapy and nephrectomy. The origin of the receptors is a woman aged 50 to 60 with renal cell carcinoma.

The V gene is TRBV10-3, the J gene TRBJ1-1; D unclear. The CDR3 is 12 residues long. Germline-derived CDR1 and CDR2 are ENHRY and SYGVKD. Deletions cut 8 bases from V and 5 bases from J, with 12 bases between. As DNA, the CDR3 is TGTGCCATCCGGCATGGGGAGACTGAAGCTTTCTTT. Amino acid sequence: CAIRHGETEAFF.

This clone was observed once. The CDR3 sequence: CASSPALGGDYGYTF. The CDR3 DNA is TGTGCCAGCAGCCCCGCTCTTGGGGGAGACTATGGCTACACCTTC. J is TRBJ1-2 and V is TRBV11-2; weak D call: TRBD1 (5 bases). The CDR3 covers 15 residues. Germline CDR1 and CDR2: SGHAT and FQNNGV. V was clipped by 5 bases and J by 3 bases, with 16 bases between them.

This clone was observed a few times. The chain uses TRBV7-2 and TRBJ1-1; D is perhaps TRBD1 (5 bases). With 1 base removed from V and 4 bases from J, the gap between germline ends came to 13 bases. Germline CDR1 is SGHTA and CDR2 is FQGNSA. The CDR3 covers 15 residues. CDR3 DNA: TGTGCCAGCAGCTTAGATGGCCAGGGTAGCACTGAAGCTTTCTTT. This encodes CASSLDGQGSTEAFF.

The chain uses TRBV28 and TRBJ1-1; D is undetermined. CDR1 and CDR2 from the germline V gene are MDHEN and SYDVKM. Between the trimmed V and J ends, which lost 3 bases and 1 base, there was a span of 3 bases. CDR3 length equals 12 residues. The DNA for the CDR3 is TGTGCCAGCAGTTTTTCGAACACTGAAGCTTTCTTT. Protein: CASSFSNTEAFF.

This rearrangement joins TRBV2 to TRBJ1-2, with D hard to call. The germline V and J ends were trimmed by 8 bases and 8 bases, with 9 bases remaining between them. Germline CDR1 reads SNHLY; CDR2 reads FYNNEI. The CDR3 runs 10 residues. CDR3 sequence reads: CASRGWGYTF. The CDR3 nucleotides are TGTGCCAGCCGCGGGTGGGGCTACACCTTC.

The chain recombines TRBV5-1 with TRBJ1-2; perhaps TRBD1 as D (6 bases). Deletions cut 1 base from V and 8 bases from J, with 12 bases between. Germline V lookup: CDR1 SGHRS, CDR2 YFSETQ. This CDR3 has 13 residues. CDR3 nucleotides: TGCGCCAGCAGCTTGATGGACAGCCAAGGCTACACCTTC. This codes for CASSLMDSQGYTF.

The chain uses TRBV10-3 and TRBJ2-1; TRBD2 matches at 8 bases. Germline V gene lookup returns CDR1 ENHRY and CDR2 SYGVKD. The junction had 6 bases not matched to a gene; V was cut back by 0 bases and J by 5 bases. The CDR3 totals 16 residues. CDR3 coding DNA: TGTGCCATCAGTGAGTCTGGGCTAGCGGGCGACAATGAGCAGTTCTTC. It translates to CAISESGLAGDNEQFF.

The chain is built from TRBV7-6 and TRBJ2-2, with 11 bases matching TRBD2. Looked up from germline, CDR1 is SGHVS and CDR2 is FNYEAQ. J was trimmed by 5 bases and V by 2 bases; bases with no gene match: 7. There are 17 residues in the CDR3. DNA for the CDR3: TGTGCCAGCAGCTTATATTCTAGCGGGGGGACGACCGGGGAGCTGTTTTTT. It yields the protein CASSLYSSGGTTGELFF.

The CDR3 region is CASSLGDGTEAFF. The CDR3 DNA follows: TGTGCCAGCAGCTTAGGGGACGGGACTGAAGCTTTCTTT. This chain joins TRBV7-8 and TRBJ1-1, with D tentatively TRBD1 (5 bases). Looked up from germline, CDR1 is SGHVS and CDR2 is FQNEAQ. V shed 1 base and J shed 5 bases, with 8 bases lying between them. CDR3 length: 13 residues. The full variable domain, in which reference TRBV7-8 and TRBJ1-1 provide the parts outside the CDR3, is GAGVSQSPRYKVAKRGQDVALRCDPISGHVSLFWYQQALGQGPEFLTYFQNEAQLDKSGLPSDRFFAERPEGSVSTLKIQRTQQEDSAVYLCASSLGDGTEAFFGQGTRLTVV.

The V and J genes are TRBV6-5 and TRBJ2-3, with a tentative D call TRBD1 (6 bases). Germline CDR1 and CDR2: MNHEY and SVGAGI. CDR3 length: 15 residues. Trimming removed 4 bases at V and 3 bases at J, with 14 bases between. The CDR3 coding sequence is TGTGCCAGCAGTTTTCAGGGACACCCGACAGATACGCAGTATTTT. As protein: CASSFQGHPTDTQYF.

The chain carries TRBV11-2 and TRBJ2-7; 16 positions agree with TRBD2. Germline V gives CDR1 SGHAT, CDR2 FQNNGV. The J segment lost 4 bases and the V segment lost 4 bases, leaving 10 bases of the junction unmatched. The CDR3 totals 18 residues. The CDR3 DNA is TGTGCCAGCAGCTCGACGGGACTAGCGGGGGGGCCTTGGTACGAGCAGTACTTC. Translation gives CASSSTGLAGGPWYEQYF. Together with reference TRBV11-2 and TRBJ2-7, the CDR3 gives the full variable domain: EAGVAQSPRYKIIEKRQSVAFWCNPISGHATLYWYQQILGQGPKLLIQFQNNGVVDDSQLPKDRFSAERLKGVDSTLKIQPAKLEDSAVYLCASSSTGLAGGPWYEQYFGPGTRLTVT.

V is TRBV7-9 and J is TRBJ1-6, with unresolved D. Between the trimmed V and J ends, which lost 5 bases and 7 bases, there was a span of 18 bases. The CDR3 extends over 16 amino acids. Per germline, CDR1 SEHNR and CDR2 FQNEAQ (reference sequence). The CDR3 reads CASSPGGLVVNSPLHF. CDR3 sequence (DNA): TGTGCCAGCAGCCCGGGCGGACTTGTGGTAAATTCACCCCTCCACTTT.

J is TRBJ1-1 and V is TRBV19; perhaps TRBD1 as D (5 bases). V lost 0 bases and J lost 1, with 9 bases in between. The CDR3 sequence is 15 residues long. Germline V gene sequence: CDR1 LNHDA, CDR2 SQIVND (reference sequence). CDR3 in DNA: TGTGCCAGTAGTATAGAAGGAGGGGCGAACACTGAAGCTTTCTTT. This translates into CASSIEGGANTEAFF.

V usage is TRBV6-6 and J usage is TRBJ1-5; D may be TRBD1 (5 bases). The germline V and J ends were trimmed by 7 bases and 4 bases, with 20 bases remaining between them. CDR1 is MNHNY, CDR2 SVGAGI, per germline (reference sequence). The CDR3 totals 16 residues. The CDR3 DNA is TGTGCCAGCATCCCCGGTGGGGGGGGGAGGAATCAGCCCCAGCATTTT. Translation gives CASIPGGGGRNQPQHF.

V is TRBV15 and J is TRBJ2-7; D unresolved. This CDR3 spans 13 amino acids. The germline V gene has CDR1 LNHNV and CDR2 YYDKDF (reference sequence). Trimming cost V 0 bases and J 4 bases, with 7 bases left between them. The CDR3 DNA reads as TGTGCCACCAGCAGAGATCTCGCTTACGAGCAGTACTTC. This translates into CATSRDLAYEQYF.

This chain uses TRBV6-5 with TRBJ1-6; D not resolved. This CDR3 has 16 residues. Deletions cut 4 bases from V and 10 bases from J, with 20 bases between. Germline values: CDR1 MNHEY, CDR2 SVGAGI. The DNA of the CDR3 is TGTGCCAGCAGTTTCTCGAAGGGCCAGGTGCGATCACCCCTCCACTTT. Its protein product is CASSFSKGQVRSPLHF.

This clone was counted once. The rearrangement joins TRBV7-8 to TRBJ1-1; no clear D gene. This CDR3 is 16 amino acids long. Looked up from germline, CDR1 is SGHVS and CDR2 is FQNEAQ. V lost 5 bases, J lost 2 bases, and 18 bases lay in between. The CDR3 DNA reads as TGTGCCAGCAGCCCAGCGCTGCCGGAGGGTAACACTGAAGCTTTCTTT. Protein product: CASSPALPEGNTEAFF.

The V call is TRBV7-2, the J call TRBJ2-1; possibly TRBD1 for D (6 bases). From germline, CDR1 is SGHTA and CDR2 FQGNSA. Trimming cost V 5 bases and J 8 bases, with 10 bases left between them. The CDR3 runs to 12 residues. The CDR3 nucleotides read TGTGCCAGCAGCACACAGGGTTATGAGCAGTTCTTC. Its translation is CASSTQGYEQFF.

The chain links TRBV6-1 to TRBJ1-5; no definite D call. Trimming removed 2 bases from V and 4 bases from J, with 9 bases in between. The V gene's germline CDR1 is MNHNS and CDR2 SASEGT. The length of the CDR3 is 14 residues. The DNA of the CDR3 is TGTGCCAGCAGTGAAATACCAGGTAATCAGCCCCAGCATTTT. It is translated as CASSEIPGNQPQHF.

V is TRBV5-1 and J is TRBJ2-3; D is perhaps TRBD2 (5 bases). The CDR3 length is 16 residues. Trimming stripped 2 bases from V and 5 bases from J, with 18 bases between. Per germline, CDR1 SGHRS and CDR2 YFSETQ. DNA of the CDR3: TGCGCCAGCAGCTTTCCCCTCCAACCCGGACTAGATACGCAGTATTTT. Protein: CASSFPLQPGLDTQYF.

The chain joins TRBV5-1 to TRBJ2-7; 8 bases line up with TRBD2. Germline V CDR1 and CDR2: SGHRS, YFSETQ. V lost 4 bases and J lost 0; bases outside the gene matches: 9. The CDR3 spans 16 residues. The CDR3 nucleotides are TGCGCCAGCAGCCCGGACGGCGGGGGGTACTCCTACGAGCAGTACTTC. This translates into CASSPDGGGYSYEQYF. Variable domain in full (rest from reference TRBV5-1 and TRBJ2-7): KAGVTQTPRYLIKTRGQQVTLSCSPISGHRSVSWYQQTPGQGLQFLFEYFSETQRNKGNFPGRFSGRQFSNSRSEMNVSTLELGDSALYLCASSPDGGGYSYEQYFGPGTRLTVT.

This chain links TRBV15 with TRBJ2-5; D possibly corresponds to TRBD1 (6 bases). Germline V CDR1 and CDR2: LNHNV, YYDKDF (reference sequence). The CDR3 is 16 amino acids. V lost 0 bases, J lost 1 base, and 12 bases lay in between. The chain's CDR3 is CATSRERTVPQETQYF. In DNA, the CDR3 is TGTGCCACCAGCAGAGAGAGGACAGTTCCCCAAGAGACCCAGTACTTC.

The chain uses TRBV4-2 and TRBJ1-2; no clear D gene. The CDR3 extends over 15 amino acids. Germline V lookup: CDR1 LGHNA, CDR2 YNFKEQ. Trimming took 0 bases from V and 5 from J, leaving 13 bases between them. For the CDR3, the DNA is TGTGCCAGCAGCCAAGAATGGGCAAATGTATATGGCTACACCTTC. As protein: CASSQEWANVYGYTF.

The chain uses TRBV19 and TRBJ1-6; possibly TRBD1 for D (5 bases). Germline CDR1 LNHDA, CDR2 SQIVND (reference sequence). Trimming stripped 6 bases from V and 7 bases from J, with 16 bases between. The CDR3 has 15 residues. The CDR3 here is CASSPWEGRNSPLHF. The CDR3 DNA is TGTGCCAGTAGCCCATGGGAGGGGAGGAATTCACCCCTCCACTTT.